The clone carrying this T cell receptor (beta chain) has ten or more counts. Its antigen remains unknown. The germline V gene encodes CDR1 MNHNS and CDR2 SASEGT. The V end lost 5 bases, the J end lost 0 bases, and 14 bases lay between the germline ends. The CDR3 runs to 15 residues. The data were obtained in a study of T cells in Graves' hyperthyroidism and ophthalmopathy. Study-wide findings and caveats: A 13 V-J signature model discriminated ophthalmopathy versus stable hyperthyroidism. Most expanded thyroid clonotypes above 0.001 also appeared in blood.

Clinical Activity Scores of at least 3, NOSPECS grades of at least 4 and durations under 3 months characterized ophthalmopathy patients. Those patients with uncontrolled infection, other autoimmune disease, pregnancy or lactation were excluded. It was RNA transcripts that yielded the amplified TCR beta CDR3 regions. Carried out on the TCR CDR3, a first-round RT-PCR used the HTBI primer set. A single record per CDR3 protein comes from TCRdb applying MiXCR to the multiplex PCR reads. This sample has fewer than 450,000 distinct CDR3 sequences, with approximately 18% found just once. This sequence was found in a man aged 18 to 30 with Graves' ophthalmopathy. This sequence joins TRBV6-1 and TRBJ2-7; D might be TRBD1 or TRBD2, each matching 6 bases. The sequencing sample was made of blood. CDR3 protein: CASSWGALGSYEQYF. CDR3 sequence (DNA): TGTGCCAGCAGTTGGGGGGCATTAGGCTCCTACGAGCAGTACTTC.